This TCR beta chain was sequenced for a study of blood T cells in healthy people across ages. The table lists this clonotype with a count of one. Germline CDR1 is LGHNA and CDR2 is YNFKEQ. CDR3 length: 15 residues. V was pared by 1 base and J by 4 bases, with 11 bases between. For the second PCR, which ran for roughly 7 to 11 cycles, a sample-barcoded 5' primer and a J-beta primer mix were used. TCRdb itself ran the 5' RACE reads through MiXCR, one entry per CDR3 protein. Here the sample spans 800,000 or so distinct CDR3 sequences, about 62% being singletons. Specimen: blood. The rearrangement joins TRBV4-2 to TRBJ2-1; TRBD2 might be the D (6 bases). This clonotype originated in a man aged 30 to 45 in good health. CDR3 DNA: TGTGCCAGCAGCCAAGTGCCGGGGGAGTACAATGAGCAGTTCTTC. Translated, it gives CASSQVPGEYNEQFF.